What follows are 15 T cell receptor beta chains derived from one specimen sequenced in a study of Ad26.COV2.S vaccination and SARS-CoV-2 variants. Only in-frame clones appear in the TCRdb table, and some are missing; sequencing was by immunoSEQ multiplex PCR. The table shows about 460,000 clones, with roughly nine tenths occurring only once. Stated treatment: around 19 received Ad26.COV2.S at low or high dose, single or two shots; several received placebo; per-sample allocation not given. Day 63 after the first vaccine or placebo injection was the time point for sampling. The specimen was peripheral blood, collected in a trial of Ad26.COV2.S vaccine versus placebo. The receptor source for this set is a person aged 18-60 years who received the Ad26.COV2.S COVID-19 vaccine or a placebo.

As DNA, the CDR3 is TGTGCCACCAGTGAGGGGGGGAACACCGGGGAGCTGTTTTTT. Translation gives CATSEGGNTGELFF. This chain joins TRBV24-1 and TRBJ2-2, with D possibly being TRBD2 (6 bases). Germline assignment: CDR1 KGHDR and CDR2 SFDVKD. Trimming removed 4 bases from V and 1 base from J, with 6 bases in between. This CDR3 contains 14 residues.

For the CDR3, the DNA is TGTGCCAGCAGCTTAGGACCCGGGGAGCTGTTTTTT. It yields the protein CASSLGPGELFF. The rearrangement links TRBV13 to TRBJ2-2, with no clear D. This CDR3 spans 12 amino acids. V lost 0 bases and J 6 bases, leaving 2 bases between the germline ends. Germline CDR1 and CDR2: PRHDT and FYEKMQ (reference sequence).

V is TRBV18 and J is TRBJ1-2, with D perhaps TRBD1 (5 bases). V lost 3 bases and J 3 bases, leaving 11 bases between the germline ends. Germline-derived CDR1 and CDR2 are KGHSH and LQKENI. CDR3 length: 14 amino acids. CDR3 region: CASSPWSGDYGYTF. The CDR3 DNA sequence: TGTGCCAGCTCACCTTGGTCGGGGGACTATGGCTACACCTTC.

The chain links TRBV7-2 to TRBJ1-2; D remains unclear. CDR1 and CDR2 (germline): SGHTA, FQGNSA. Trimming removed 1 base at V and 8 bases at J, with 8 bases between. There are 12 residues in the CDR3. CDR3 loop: CASSLDSGGYTF. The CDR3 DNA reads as TGTGCCAGCAGCTTAGACAGCGGCGGCTACACCTTC.

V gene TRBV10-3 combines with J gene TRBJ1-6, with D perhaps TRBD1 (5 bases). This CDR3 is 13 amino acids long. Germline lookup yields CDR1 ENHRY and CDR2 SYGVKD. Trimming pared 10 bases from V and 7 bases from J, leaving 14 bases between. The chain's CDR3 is CATWDGPNSPLHF. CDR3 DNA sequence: TGTGCCACCTGGGACGGACCGAATTCACCCCTCCACTTT.

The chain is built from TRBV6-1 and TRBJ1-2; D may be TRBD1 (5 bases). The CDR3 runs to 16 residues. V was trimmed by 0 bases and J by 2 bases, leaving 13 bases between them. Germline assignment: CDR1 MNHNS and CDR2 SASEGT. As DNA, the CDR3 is TGTGCCAGCAGTGAAGCGCGGGGACGGAGAAACTATGGCTACACCTTC. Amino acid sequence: CASSEARGRRNYGYTF.

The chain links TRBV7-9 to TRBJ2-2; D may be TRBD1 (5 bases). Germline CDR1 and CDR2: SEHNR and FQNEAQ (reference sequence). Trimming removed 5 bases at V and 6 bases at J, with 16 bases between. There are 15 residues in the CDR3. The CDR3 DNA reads TGTGCCAGCAGCCTACGAGACAGTCCCCCCGGGGAGCTGTTTTTT. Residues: CASSLRDSPPGELFF.

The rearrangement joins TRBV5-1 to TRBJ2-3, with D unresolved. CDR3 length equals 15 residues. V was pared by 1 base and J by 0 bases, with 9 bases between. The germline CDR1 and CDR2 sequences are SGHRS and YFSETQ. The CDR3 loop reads CASSLIGFSTDTQYF. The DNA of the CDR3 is TGCGCCAGCAGCTTGATCGGGTTTAGCACAGATACGCAGTATTTT. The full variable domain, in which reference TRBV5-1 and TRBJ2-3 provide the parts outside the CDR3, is KAGVTQTPRYLIKTRGQQVTLSCSPISGHRSVSWYQQTPGQGLQFLFEYFSETQRNKGNFPGRFSGRQFSNSRSEMNVSTLELGDSALYLCASSLIGFSTDTQYFGPGTRLTVL.

The CDR3 sequence: CAISESIGGGGTEAFF. The CDR3 nucleotides read TGTGCCATCAGTGAGTCGATCGGGGGTGGGGGCACTGAAGCTTTCTTT. This sequence joins TRBV10-3 and TRBJ1-1; TRBD1 might be the D (5 bases). Germline-derived CDR1 and CDR2 are ENHRY and SYGVKD. V was shortened by 0 bases and J by 4 bases, with 15 bases between the two germline ends. This CDR3 spans 16 amino acids.

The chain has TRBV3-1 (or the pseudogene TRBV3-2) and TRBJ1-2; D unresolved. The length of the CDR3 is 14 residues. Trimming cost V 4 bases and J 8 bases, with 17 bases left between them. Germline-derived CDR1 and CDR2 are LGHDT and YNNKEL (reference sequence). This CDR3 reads CASSPEGGRYGYTF. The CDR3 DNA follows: TGTGCCAGCAGCCCCGAAGGTGGGAGGTACGGCTACACCTTC.

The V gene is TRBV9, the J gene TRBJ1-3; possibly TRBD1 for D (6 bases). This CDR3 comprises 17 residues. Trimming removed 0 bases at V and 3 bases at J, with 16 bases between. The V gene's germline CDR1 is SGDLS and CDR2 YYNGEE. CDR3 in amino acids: CASSVEWGAGVGNTIYF. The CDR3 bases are TGTGCCAGCAGCGTAGAGTGGGGGGCAGGGGTTGGAAACACCATATATTTT.

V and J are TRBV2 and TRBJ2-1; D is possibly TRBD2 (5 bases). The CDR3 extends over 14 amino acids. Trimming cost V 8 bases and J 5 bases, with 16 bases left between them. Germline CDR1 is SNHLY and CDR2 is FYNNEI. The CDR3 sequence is CASHPPRANNEQFF. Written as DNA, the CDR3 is TGTGCCAGCCATCCCCCGCGGGCGAACAATGAGCAGTTCTTC. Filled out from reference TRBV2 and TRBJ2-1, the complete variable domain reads EPEVTQTPSHQVTQMGQEVILRCVPISNHLYFYWYRQILGQKVEFLVSFYNNEISEKSEIFDDQFSVERPDGSNFTLKIRSTKLEDSAMYFCASHPPRANNEQFFGPGTRLTVL.

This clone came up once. CDR3 in amino acids: CASSLAGFAEAFF. The CDR3 DNA reads TGTGCCAGCAGCTTGGCAGGGTTCGCTGAAGCTTTCTTT. This chain uses TRBV5-8 with TRBJ1-1; the D gene is possibly TRBD1 (5 bases). Germline V gene sequence: CDR1 SGHTS, CDR2 YDEGEE. CDR3 length equals 13 residues. The V and J ends lost 0 bases and 6 bases respectively, with 9 bases between them.

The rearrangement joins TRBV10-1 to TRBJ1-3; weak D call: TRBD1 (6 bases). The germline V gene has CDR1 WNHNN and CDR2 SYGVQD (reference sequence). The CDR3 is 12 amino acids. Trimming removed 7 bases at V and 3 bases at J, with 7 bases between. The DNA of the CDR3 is TGCGCCAGCAAGGACAGTGGAAACACCATATATTTT. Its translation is CASKDSGNTIYF.

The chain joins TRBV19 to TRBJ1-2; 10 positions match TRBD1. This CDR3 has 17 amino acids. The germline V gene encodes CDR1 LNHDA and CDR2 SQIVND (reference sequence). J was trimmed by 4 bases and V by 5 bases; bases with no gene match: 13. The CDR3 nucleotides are TGTGCCAGTAGTCTCCTCCCGGGGACAGGGGCTAGCTATGGCTACACCTTC. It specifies CASSLLPGTGASYGYTF.